These 22 T cell receptor beta chains were sequenced from one sample in a study of T cells in Graves' hyperthyroidism and ophthalmopathy. Amplified TCR beta CDR3 regions derived from RNA transcripts. An initial round of RT-PCR targeting the TCR CDR3 relied on the HTBI primer set. TCRdb reprocessed the multiplex PCR reads with MiXCR, giving one entry per CDR3 protein. The sample lists approximately 690,000 distinct CDR3 sequences; less than 25% were seen once. Sequencing was performed on blood. The receptors stem from a man aged 25-45 years with Graves' ophthalmopathy.

This clonotype has a handful of counts. The V call is TRBV5-1, the J call TRBJ1-6; 7 bases are shared with TRBD1. The germline V gene has CDR1 SGHRS and CDR2 YFSETQ. Losses at the gene ends were 0 bases for V and 5 bases for J; bases not matched to a gene: 2. The CDR3 loop spans 15 amino acids. The chain's CDR3 is CASSLGDSNNSPLHF. CDR3 DNA sequence: TGCGCCAGCAGCTTGGGGGACAGCAATAATTCACCCCTCCACTTT.

This clonotype came up a few times. The CDR3 DNA reads as TGTGCCAGCAGCCCCGGACTAAGCCTCTACAATGAGCAGTTCTTC. Translation gives CASSPGLSLYNEQFF. The V call is TRBV28, the J call TRBJ2-1; possibly TRBD2 for D (6 bases). Deletions cut 6 bases from V and 3 bases from J, with 15 bases between. The CDR3 extends over 15 amino acids. Germline V lookup: CDR1 MDHEN, CDR2 SYDVKM.

The table lists this clonotype with a few counts. V and J are TRBV7-3 and TRBJ2-1, with TRBD1 matching over 7 bases. The germline V gene has CDR1 SGHTA and CDR2 FQGTGA. V was pared by 4 bases and J by 0 bases, with 6 bases of the junction left unmatched. The CDR3 is 16 residues long. The CDR3 protein is CASSSLRTGSYNEQFF. The CDR3 coding sequence is TGTGCCAGCAGCTCACTACGGACAGGCTCCTACAATGAGCAGTTCTTC. The full variable domain, its missing parts supplied by reference TRBV7-3 and TRBJ2-1, is GAGVSQTPSNKVTEKGKYVELRCDPISGHTALYWYRQSLGQGPEFLIYFQGTGAADDSGLPNDRFFAVRPEGSVSTLKIQRTERGDSAVYLCASSSLRTGSYNEQFFGPGTRLTVL.

The V and J genes are TRBV10-3 and TRBJ2-7, with 7 bases that match TRBD1. CDR3 length: 16 amino acids. CDR1 is ENHRY and CDR2 is SYGVKD in the germline V gene. The trim removed 4 bases at V and 0 bases at J, leaving 9 bases unmatched. The CDR3 nucleotides are TGTGCCATCAGTGGCAGGGGACAGCTTTCCTCCTACGAGCAGTACTTC. This sequence encodes CAISGRGQLSSYEQYF.

This clonotype was counted a few times. V is TRBV5-1 and J is TRBJ2-1, with 7 bases lining up with TRBD1. This CDR3 is built from 16 residues. Germline trimming cut 4 bases from V and 2 bases from J; bases unmatched to any gene: 9. The V gene's germline CDR1 is SGHRS and CDR2 YFSETQ. The CDR3 nucleotides read TGCGCCAGCAGCCCCCTCCAAAGGGGGCCCTACAATGAGCAGTTCTTC. It yields the protein CASSPLQRGPYNEQFF.

There are many counts of this clonotype. The V and J genes are TRBV5-1 and TRBJ2-7; the match to TRBD1 covers 7 bases. The junction had 4 bases not matched to a gene; V was cut back by 0 bases and J by 4 bases. Germline assignment: CDR1 SGHRS and CDR2 YFSETQ. This CDR3 has 14 residues. The CDR3 DNA is TGCGCCAGCAGCTTGGCACAGGGGAGATACGAGCAGTACTTC. It is translated as CASSLAQGRYEQYF.

This clonotype has a handful of counts. The chain couples TRBV20-1 to TRBJ2-1, with 9 nucleotides matching TRBD1. The V and J ends lost 6 bases and 1 base, in that order; junction bases with no gene match: 7. This CDR3 is 15 amino acids long. CDR1 DFQATT and CDR2 SNEGSKA come from the germline V gene (reference sequence). The CDR3, as DNA: TGCAGTGCGGGACCGGGACAGGGTTCCTACAATGAGCAGTTCTTC. This codes for CSAGPGQGSYNEQFF.

The chain uses TRBV30 and TRBJ2-1; TRBD1 agrees at 7 bases. Trimming took 5 bases from V and 4 from J; bases not matched to a gene: 8. From germline, CDR1 is GTSNPN and CDR2 SVGIG (reference sequence). The CDR3 runs to 14 residues. CDR3 bases: TGTGCCTGGGGCCGACAGGGTCGTTACAATGAGCAGTTCTTC. As protein: CAWGRQGRYNEQFF.

J is TRBJ2-5 and V is TRBV20-1; D is unclear. The CDR3 runs 12 residues. Germline V gene sequence: CDR1 DFQATT, CDR2 SNEGSKA (reference sequence). Between the trimmed V and J ends, which lost 3 bases and 1 base, there was a span of 6 bases. CDR3 in amino acids: CSARPSQETQYF. For the CDR3, the DNA is TGCAGTGCTAGGCCCTCCCAAGAGACCCAGTACTTC.

CDR3 nucleotide sequence: TGCGCCAGCAGCCCCCAGGACAGGAACACCGGGGAGCTGTTTTTT. Protein sequence: CASSPQDRNTGELFF. V and J are TRBV5-1 and TRBJ2-2, with D maybe TRBD1 (6 bases). Germline lookup yields CDR1 SGHRS and CDR2 YFSETQ. The V end lost 4 bases, the J end lost 1 base, and 11 bases lay between the germline ends. The CDR3 sequence is 15 residues long. The entire variable domain, with the rest obtained from reference TRBV5-1 and TRBJ2-2, is as follows: KAGVTQTPRYLIKTRGQQVTLSCSPISGHRSVSWYQQTPGQGLQFLFEYFSETQRNKGNFPGRFSGRQFSNSRSEMNVSTLELGDSALYLCASSPQDRNTGELFFGEGSRLTVL.

This clonotype was found many times. V usage is TRBV28 and J usage is TRBJ2-1; D uncertain. From germline, CDR1 is MDHEN and CDR2 SYDVKM. This CDR3 contains 13 residues. V lost 1 base to trimming and J lost 10 bases, with 11 bases between them. The CDR3 loop reads CASSLYPAEEQFF. DNA of the CDR3: TGTGCCAGCAGTTTATACCCCGCGGAGGAGCAGTTCTTC. Supplemented by reference TRBV28 and TRBJ2-1, the full variable domain reads DVKVTQSSRYLVKRTGEKVFLECVQDMDHENMFWYRQDPGLGLRLIYFSYDVKMKEKGDIPEGYSVSREKKERFSLILESASTNQTSMYLCASSLYPAEEQFFGPGTRLTVL.

The chain joins TRBV12-3 or TRBV12-4 to TRBJ1-2, with D uncertain. V was cut by 6 bases and J by 1 base, with 9 bases left in between. The CDR3 is made up of 13 amino acids. CDR3 sequence: CASSRQYNYGYTF. Here the CDR3 DNA reads TGTGCCAGCAGCCGACAATATAACTATGGCTACACCTTC.

The chain combines TRBV14 with TRBJ2-2; TRBD2 matches at 7 bases. With V trimmed by 4 bases and J by 0 bases, 5 bases remained unmatched. From germline, CDR1 is SGHDN and CDR2 FVKESK. This CDR3 is 16 amino acids long. CDR3 loop: CASSPGLDTNTGELFF. CDR3 in DNA: TGTGCCAGCAGCCCCGGACTAGATACGAACACCGGGGAGCTGTTTTTT.

This chain uses TRBV7-9 with TRBJ2-7; D might be TRBD1 or TRBD2, each matching 6 bases. Germline-derived CDR1 and CDR2 are SEHNR and FQNEAQ (reference sequence). V lost 8 bases and J 7 bases, leaving 15 bases between the germline ends. CDR3 size: 12 residues. The CDR3 region has the DNA TGTGCCAGCGGAACAGGGACTGGAGAGCAGTACTTC. Translated: CASGTGTGEQYF.

This clonotype has ten or more counts. The chain recombines TRBV28 with TRBJ2-3; the D gene is possibly TRBD2 (5 bases). V was shortened by 3 bases and J by 4 bases, with 14 bases between the two germline ends. Germline assignment: CDR1 MDHEN and CDR2 SYDVKM. The CDR3 runs to 15 residues. The CDR3 bases are TGTGCCAGCAGTTTGATGGAGGCAGGAGCAGATACGCAGTATTTT. Translation: CASSLMEAGADTQYF.

This clonotype was recorded a few times. The chain uses TRBV20-1 and TRBJ1-6, with D maybe TRBD1 (6 bases). Trimming pared 5 bases from V and 2 bases from J, leaving 13 bases between. The CDR3 runs to 15 residues. Germline V lookup: CDR1 DFQATT, CDR2 SNEGSKA (reference sequence). CDR3 loop: CSASGAATYNSPLHF. Here the CDR3 DNA reads TGCAGTGCTTCAGGGGCCGCTACCTATAATTCACCCCTCCACTTT.

In its sample, this clonotype was seen many times. The V call is TRBV3-1, the J call TRBJ2-7; 9 bases are shared with TRBD2. Germline values: CDR1 LGHDT, CDR2 YNNKEL (reference sequence). The junction had 12 bases not matched to a gene; V was cut back by 4 bases and J by 5 bases. The CDR3 runs to 16 residues. The CDR3 DNA reads TGTGCCAGCAGCCGCGCACTAGCGGGCAGTAGGAACGAGCAGTACTTC. Translating it yields CASSRALAGSRNEQYF.

In its sample, this clonotype was seen a few times. The genes are TRBV29-1 and TRBJ2-1, with 9 bases matching TRBD2. Trimming at V came to 7 bases and at J to 7 bases, leaving 8 bases not matched to a gene. This CDR3 is 13 amino acids long. Germline V gene data show CDR1 as SQVTM and CDR2 as ANQGSEA. CDR3 loop: CSDYSGSWNEQFF. CDR3 sequence (DNA): TGCAGCGACTATAGCGGGAGTTGGAATGAGCAGTTCTTC.

The chain recombines TRBV7-9 with TRBJ2-1; TRBD2 matches 9 bases. V was clipped by 5 bases and J by 1 base; unmatched bases: 6. This CDR3 comprises 16 residues. The germline V gene has CDR1 SEHNR and CDR2 FQNEAQ (reference sequence). The CDR3 loop is CASSQGTSRSYNEQFF. CDR3 sequence (DNA): TGTGCCAGCAGCCAAGGGACTAGCCGGTCCTACAATGAGCAGTTCTTC.

The count of this clonotype is one. This rearrangement joins TRBV10-3 to TRBJ1-2; TRBD1 matches 10 bases. The CDR3 is 15 residues long. With 0 bases clipped from V and 3 bases from J, the junction kept 1 base outside the gene matches. The germline gives CDR1 ENHRY, CDR2 SYGVKD. CDR3 DNA sequence: TGTGCCATCAGTGAGTCTGGACAGGGGGACTATGGCTACACCTTC. Its protein product is CAISESGQGDYGYTF.

The chain links TRBV9 to TRBJ2-3, with unresolved D. V was clipped by 0 bases and J by 3 bases, with 5 bases between them. From germline, CDR1 is SGDLS and CDR2 YYNGEE. This CDR3 has 13 residues. CDR3 protein: CASSVGVTDTQYF. The CDR3 DNA sequence: TGTGCCAGCAGCGTAGGCGTGACAGATACGCAGTATTTT.

The chain recombines TRBV2 with TRBJ2-1, with 9 nucleotides matching TRBD2. Germline trimming cut 4 bases from V and 8 bases from J; bases unmatched to any gene: 9. CDR3 length: 15 residues. CDR1 and CDR2 (germline): SNHLY, FYNNEI. In DNA form, the CDR3 reads TGTGCCAGCAGTGCCCCCGCTAGCGGGGTCGATGAGCAGTTCTTC. It encodes CASSAPASGVDEQFF.